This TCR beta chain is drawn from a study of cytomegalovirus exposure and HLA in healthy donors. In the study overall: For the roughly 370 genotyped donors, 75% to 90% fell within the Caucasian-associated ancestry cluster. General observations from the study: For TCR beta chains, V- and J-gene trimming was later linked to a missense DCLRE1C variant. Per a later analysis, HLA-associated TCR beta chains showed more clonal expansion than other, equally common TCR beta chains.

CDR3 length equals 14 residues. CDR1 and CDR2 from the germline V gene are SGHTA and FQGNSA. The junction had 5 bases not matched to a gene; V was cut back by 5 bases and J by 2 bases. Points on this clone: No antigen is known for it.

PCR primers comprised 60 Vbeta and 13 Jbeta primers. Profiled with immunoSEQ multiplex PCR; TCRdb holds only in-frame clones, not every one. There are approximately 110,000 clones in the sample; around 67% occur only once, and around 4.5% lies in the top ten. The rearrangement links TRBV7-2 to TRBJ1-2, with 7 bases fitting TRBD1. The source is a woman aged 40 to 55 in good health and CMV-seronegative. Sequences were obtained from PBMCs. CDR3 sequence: CASSPLGQNYGYTF. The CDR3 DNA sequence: TGTGCCAGCAGCCCCCTGGGACAGAACTATGGCTACACCTTC.